Following are 3 T cell receptor beta chains from one sample sequenced in a study of blood T cell repertoires in COVID-19. Only in-frame clones appear in the TCRdb table, and some are missing; sequencing was by immunoSEQ multiplex PCR. The profile shows about 140,000 clones, under 90% of them singletons. The sample consisted of peripheral blood. The receptors come from a human donor in a cohort sampled during active COVID-19.

The chain couples TRBV27 to TRBJ2-6, with D unclear. V dropped 1 base and J dropped 0 bases, with 16 bases sitting between them. Germline V gene data show CDR1 as MNHEY and CDR2 as SMNVEV (reference sequence). The CDR3 is 19 amino acids. CDR3 bases: TGTGCCAGCAGTTTATTGGGTGGGCAGTACTTCTCTGGGGCCAACGTCCTGACTTTC. Protein sequence: CASSLLGGQYFSGANVLTF.

This clone came up a few times. This chain links TRBV4-2 with TRBJ1-2; no clear D. Germline CDR1 and CDR2: LGHNA and YNFKEQ. The CDR3 runs 15 residues. Trimming pared 2 bases from V and 0 bases from J, leaving 10 bases between. CDR3 coding DNA: TGTGCCAGCAGCCAAAGCGTAATAACTAACTATGGCTACACCTTC. It translates to CASSQSVITNYGYTF.

This rearrangement joins TRBV27 to TRBJ2-7; 9 bases are a match to TRBD2. The CDR3 spans 15 residues. The junction had 14 bases not matched to a gene; V was cut back by 3 bases and J by 11 bases. Germline V gene sequence: CDR1 MNHEY, CDR2 SMNVEV (reference sequence). The CDR3 coding sequence is TGTGCCAGCAGTTTCACGGCGGGAGGGCCGGCGAGGGAGTACTTC. Its translation: CASSFTAGGPAREYF.